The next 30 T cell receptor beta chains were all read from a single sample in a study of identical twins. Using its own MiXCR run on the 5' RACE reads, TCRdb lists one record per CDR3 protein. The table includes about 690,000 distinct CDR3 sequences, roughly 6.2% detected once. The specimen sequenced was naive T cells sorted from blood. These receptor sequences come from a young man in good health.

This clonotype was seen many times. The rearrangement links TRBV6-1 to TRBJ1-5, with 8 bases that match TRBD1. V lost 2 bases, J lost 2 bases, and 2 bases stayed unmatched. The CDR3 sequence is 15 residues long. CDR1 is MNHNS and CDR2 is SASEGT in the germline V gene. CDR3 sequence (DNA): TGTGCCAGCAGTGAAATGACAGGGGGCAATCAGCCCCAGCATTTT. It is translated as CASSEMTGGNQPQHF.

This clonotype was seen ten or more times. J is TRBJ2-7 and V is TRBV5-1; D gene ambiguous. Trimming pared 0 bases from V and 2 bases from J, leaving 6 bases between. Germline values: CDR1 SGHRS, CDR2 YFSETQ. CDR3 length: 13 residues. The chain's CDR3 is CASSLDSTYEQYV. DNA for the CDR3: TGCGCCAGCAGCTTGGACAGTACCTACGAGCAGTACGTC.

This clonotype came up many times. This chain connects TRBV6-1 to TRBJ2-3; perhaps TRBD2 as D (6 bases). Germline V gives CDR1 MNHNS, CDR2 SASEGT. This CDR3 region has 13 residues. Trimming took off 8 bases at V and 3 bases at J, with 12 bases between the two ends. CDR3 amino acids: CASRDSTTDTQYF. CDR3 sequence (DNA): TGTGCCAGCCGGGACTCAACAACAGATACGCAGTATTTT.

This clonotype was counted ten times or more. This chain links TRBV20-1 with TRBJ2-1; possibly TRBD2 for D (6 bases). CDR1 and CDR2 (germline): DFQATT, SNEGSKA (reference sequence). V lost 0 bases and J 3 bases, leaving 15 bases between the germline ends. This CDR3 region has 16 residues. CDR3 nucleotides: TGCAGTGCTAGAGATCAGCCGGCGGGAAACTACAATGAGCAGTTCTTC. Translation: CSARDQPAGNYNEQFF.

This clonotype showed up many times. J is TRBJ2-7 and V is TRBV7-9, with 10 bases that match TRBD2. CDR3 size: 13 residues. Losses at the gene ends were 8 bases for V and 4 bases for J; bases not matched to a gene: 5. Germline assignment: CDR1 SEHNR and CDR2 FQNEAQ (reference sequence). The CDR3 DNA reads as TGTGCCAGCGCCGGGACTAGCGCATACGAGCAGTACTTC. The encoded protein is CASAGTSAYEQYF.

This clonotype was counted ten times or more. V and J are TRBV28 and TRBJ2-7; no definite D call. CDR3 length: 14 residues. Trimming pared 6 bases from V and 1 base from J, leaving 13 bases between. Per germline, CDR1 MDHEN and CDR2 SYDVKM. The CDR3 protein is CASSLVGGSYEQYF. CDR3 coding DNA: TGTGCCAGCAGCTTAGTCGGCGGATCCTACGAGCAGTACTTC.

This clonotype was recorded at least ten times. The chain has TRBV6-2 or TRBV6-3 and TRBJ2-6; no firm D call. Germline values: CDR1 MNHEY, CDR2 SVGEGT. The CDR3 extends over 13 amino acids. Trimming took off 5 bases at V and 1 base at J, with 3 bases between the two ends. Written as DNA, the CDR3 is TGTGCCAGCAGTAGGTCTGGGGCCAACGTCCTGACTTTC. Translation: CASSRSGANVLTF.

This clonotype was seen many times. The chain employs TRBV12-3 or TRBV12-4 and TRBJ2-3, with D unresolved. The CDR3 is 14 amino acids. Trimming stripped 3 bases from V and 4 bases from J, with 11 bases between. CDR3 coding DNA: TGTGCCAGCAGTTTCTTGGTGTTATCAGATACGCAGTATTTT. Translation: CASSFLVLSDTQYF.

In its sample, this clonotype was seen many times. The V and J genes are TRBV20-1 and TRBJ2-7; tentative D call: TRBD1 (6 bases). CDR1 and CDR2 from the germline V gene are DFQATT and SNEGSKA (reference sequence). The CDR3 sequence is 15 residues long. V shed 0 bases and J shed 0 bases, with 12 bases lying between them. CDR3 in DNA: TGCAGTGCTAGAGATCGAGACAGGACCTCCTACGAGCAGTACTTC. Protein: CSARDRDRTSYEQYF.

This clonotype was counted a few times. The gene calls are TRBV5-1 and TRBJ1-1; 7 bases map to TRBD1. The V and J ends lost 4 bases and 4 bases, in that order; junction bases with no gene match: 7. CDR3 length: 14 residues. The germline gives CDR1 SGHRS, CDR2 YFSETQ. The CDR3 is CASSAPGQITEAFF. The CDR3 nucleotides read TGCGCCAGCAGCGCCCCGGGACAGATCACTGAAGCTTTCTTT. Full variable domain (outside the CDR3, taken from reference TRBV5-1 and TRBJ1-1): KAGVTQTPRYLIKTRGQQVTLSCSPISGHRSVSWYQQTPGQGLQFLFEYFSETQRNKGNFPGRFSGRQFSNSRSEMNVSTLELGDSALYLCASSAPGQITEAFFGQGTRLTVV.

J is TRBJ2-4 and V is TRBV11-2; D might be TRBD1 (6 bases). Per germline, CDR1 SGHAT and CDR2 FQNNGV. The CDR3 runs 16 residues. V was clipped by 3 bases and J by 0 bases, with 12 bases between them. The CDR3 loop is CASSFFARGAKNIQYF. CDR3 DNA sequence: TGTGCCAGCAGCTTTTTCGCCAGGGGAGCCAAAAACATTCAGTACTTC.

This clonotype was seen ten or more times. The rearrangement links TRBV12-3 or TRBV12-4 to TRBJ2-1; 7 bases are shared with TRBD2. The CDR3 has 16 amino acids. V lost 4 bases to trimming and J lost 6 bases; unmatched junction nucleotides: 12. CDR3 nucleotides: TGTGCCAGCAGTTGGGAGTGGCGGGAGAGGGCCAATGAGCAGTTCTTC. It specifies CASSWEWRERANEQFF.

J is TRBJ1-3 and V is TRBV20-1; D remains ambiguous. V gave up 3 bases and J gave up 0 bases, with 3 bases separating them. CDR1 and CDR2 from the germline V gene are DFQATT and SNEGSKA (reference sequence). This CDR3 is 12 amino acids long. DNA of the CDR3: TGCAGTGCTAGCCCCTCTGGAAACACCATATATTTT. Protein sequence: CSASPSGNTIYF.

A word on this clonotype: An end of the junction does not agree with germline; a read error may underlie this. The chain joins TRBV4-1 to TRBJ1-5, with TRBD1 as a possible D gene (5 bases). The CDR3 length is 15 residues. Germline V gene data show CDR1 as MGHRA and CDR2 as YSYEKL. As DNA, the CDR3 is TGCGCCAGCAGCCAAGAGGGGCATGGCAATCAGGCCCAGCATTTT. It specifies CASSQEGHGNQAQHF.

This clonotype occurred many times. V usage is TRBV24-1 and J usage is TRBJ2-3; 8 bases fit TRBD1. V gave up 4 bases and J gave up 4 bases; unmatched junction bases: 6. The CDR3 sequence is 15 residues long. From germline, CDR1 is KGHDR and CDR2 SFDVKD. CDR3 sequence reads: CATSDPKTGADTQYF. In DNA form, the CDR3 reads TGTGCCACCAGTGACCCAAAGACAGGGGCAGATACGCAGTATTTT.

At least ten counts were recorded for this clonotype. V and J are TRBV20-1 and TRBJ2-1, with TRBD2 as a possible D gene (6 bases). CDR3 length: 13 residues. CDR1 is DFQATT, CDR2 SNEGSKA, per germline (reference sequence). Trimming took 3 bases from V and 8 from J, leaving 14 bases between them. CDR3 DNA sequence: TGCAGTGCTAGTTTCGCGGGACGTCATGAGCAGTTCTTC. It is translated as CSASFAGRHEQFF.

This chain uses TRBV7-3 with TRBJ2-7; 9 bases match TRBD1. The length of the CDR3 is 15 residues. V shed 4 bases, J shed 5 bases, and the junction held 9 bases outside the gene matches. Germline CDR1 SGHTA, CDR2 FQGTGA. The CDR3 nucleotides read TGTGCCAGCAGCTCCTCCTCCGACAGGGGGGACGAGCAGTACTTC. It specifies CASSSSSDRGDEQYF.

This clonotype was picked up many times. V is TRBV28 and J is TRBJ2-5, with 7 bases aligning to TRBD1. Germline loops: CDR1 MDHEN, CDR2 SYDVKM. V lost 5 bases and J lost 3; bases outside the gene matches: 15. CDR3 length: 17 amino acids. The CDR3 bases are TGTGCCAGCAGTCCATTCCGACAGGGTTTCTCGAAAGAGACCCAGTACTTC. It specifies CASSPFRQGFSKETQYF.

The gene calls are TRBV2 and TRBJ2-2; 9 bases match TRBD2. CDR1 and CDR2 from the germline V gene are SNHLY and FYNNEI. The CDR3 runs to 15 residues. J gave up 3 bases and V 7 bases, and 6 bases lay outside the gene matches. Written as DNA, the CDR3 is TGTGCCAGCAAGCTGGGACTAGCCGACACCGGGGAGCTGTTTTTT. It specifies CASKLGLADTGELFF.

This clonotype occurred a few times. This chain joins TRBV28 and TRBJ2-2; possible D gene TRBD1, 6 bases. The CDR3 has 14 residues. V was clipped by 10 bases and J by 0 bases, with 12 bases between them. Looked up from germline, CDR1 is MDHEN and CDR2 is SYDVKM. CDR3 protein: CAIWTEANTGELFF. The CDR3 DNA reads TGTGCCATCTGGACAGAGGCGAACACCGGGGAGCTGTTTTTT. The full variable domain, its missing parts supplied by reference TRBV28 and TRBJ2-2, is DVKVTQSSRYLVKRTGEKVFLECVQDMDHENMFWYRQDPGLGLRLIYFSYDVKMKEKGDIPEGYSVSREKKERFSLILESASTNQTSMYLCAIWTEANTGELFFGEGSRLTVL.

Only a few counts were recorded for this clonotype. The DNA for the CDR3 is TGCGCCAGCAGCTTGGCTGGACTAGCGGTCACAGATACGCAGTATTTT. Its protein is CASSLAGLAVTDTQYF. The chain is built from TRBV5-1 and TRBJ2-3, with TRBD2 matching 10 bases. J lost 2 bases, V lost 0 bases, and 3 bases had no gene match. Germline values: CDR1 SGHRS, CDR2 YFSETQ. The CDR3 is 16 residues long.

This clonotype has more than one count but fewer than ten. V and J are TRBV9 and TRBJ2-1; tentative D call: TRBD2 (6 bases). Trimming took 1 base from V and 3 from J, leaving 11 bases between them. Germline CDR1 reads SGDLS; CDR2 reads YYNGEE. The CDR3 totals 15 residues. The CDR3 DNA reads TGTGCCAGCAGCGTAATCGGGGGAGGCTACAATGAGCAGTTCTTC. This encodes CASSVIGGGYNEQFF.

There are many counts of this clonotype. The chain employs TRBV29-1 and TRBJ2-7, with TRBD2 as a possible D gene (5 bases). This CDR3 spans 13 amino acids. Germline loops: CDR1 SQVTM, CDR2 ANQGSEA. V was shortened by 7 bases and J by 2 bases, with 15 bases between the two germline ends. The CDR3 spells CSARLASTYEQYF. DNA for the CDR3: TGCAGCGCTCGGCTAGCCTCTACCTACGAGCAGTACTTC.

Ten or more counts support this clonotype. The chain combines TRBV6-1 with TRBJ1-6; possibly TRBD1 for D (5 bases). CDR3 length equals 13 residues. Germline assignment: CDR1 MNHNS and CDR2 SASEGT. Trimming took off 9 bases at V and 7 bases at J, with 13 bases between the two ends. The CDR3 bases are TGTGCCAGTTCCGGCAGGGCGAATTCACCCCTCCACTTT. Translation: CASSGRANSPLHF.

This clonotype showed up many times. This chain links TRBV6-1 with TRBJ2-7; TRBD1 matches at 7 bases. The CDR3 spans 13 residues. Germline V gene lookup returns CDR1 MNHNS and CDR2 SASEGT. J was trimmed by 3 bases and V by 5 bases; bases with no gene match: 4. Written as DNA, the CDR3 is TGTGCCAGCAGTCGGGACAGCTTCTACGAGCAGTACTTC. This sequence encodes CASSRDSFYEQYF.

This clonotype showed up many times. The chain uses TRBV29-1 and TRBJ2-3; D is undetermined. Trimming removed 5 bases from V and 0 bases from J, with 9 bases in between. The CDR3 sequence is 13 residues long. CDR1 and CDR2 from the germline V gene are SQVTM and ANQGSEA. The CDR3 loop reads CSVRTDSTDTQYF. The CDR3 DNA reads as TGCAGCGTTCGGACGGATAGCACAGATACGCAGTATTTT.

This clonotype was picked up many times. The chain recombines TRBV25-1 with TRBJ2-5; TRBD1 aligns across 7 bases. V lost 2 bases to trimming and J lost 6 bases; unmatched junction nucleotides: 9. This CDR3 is built from 15 residues. Per the germline V gene, CDR1 is MGHDK and CDR2 is SYGVNS. CDR3 residues: CASSEALTGWKTQYF. CDR3 in DNA: TGTGCCAGCAGTGAAGCCCTGACAGGGTGGAAGACCCAGTACTTC.

This clonotype was counted many times. This sequence joins TRBV12-3 or TRBV12-4 and TRBJ2-1; 7 bases are shared with TRBD1. J lost 2 bases, V lost 3 bases, and 7 bases had no gene match. CDR3 length: 16 amino acids. The DNA for the CDR3 is TGTGCCAGCAGTTTTAACAGGGGAAAAACCTACAATGAGCAGTTCTTC. Translated, it gives CASSFNRGKTYNEQFF.

This clonotype came up many times. This rearrangement joins TRBV11-2 to TRBJ2-5; no clear D gene. Germline CDR1 and CDR2: SGHAT and FQNNGV. This CDR3 has 14 residues. Trimming took 5 bases from V and 1 from J, leaving 11 bases between them. The CDR3: CASSLDTLQETQYF. The CDR3 bases are TGTGCCAGCAGCCTGGATACCCTCCAAGAGACCCAGTACTTC.

Concerning this clonotype itself: The CDR3 does not close with the conserved phenylalanine or tryptophan, likely indicating a read error. V and J are TRBV5-6 and TRBJ2-5, with 7 bases matching TRBD1. The CDR3 extends over 15 amino acids. CDR1 and CDR2 from the germline V gene are SGHDT and YYEEEE. J lost 1 base, V lost 4 bases, and 7 bases had no gene match. CDR3 bases: TGTGCCAGCAGCGCCCCCGGGACAGCCCAAGAGACCCAGTACCTC. Its protein is CASSAPGTAQETQYL.